Each of the 24 T cell receptor beta chains below was sequenced from the same sample in a study of T cell changes during pregnancy in multiple sclerosis. Clones were read by immunoSEQ multiplex PCR, and TCRdb kept only the in-frame ones, dropping some. The table lists approximately 49,000 clones, roughly 92% of them singletons, with about 0.94% in the top ten. Sequencing used CD4+ T cells from peripheral blood mononuclear cells, obtained in the second trimester of pregnancy. These TCRs come from a female donor in good health, enrolled as a control in a pregnancy study.

The chain recombines TRBV4-1 with TRBJ1-6; D remains unclear. CDR1 MGHRA and CDR2 YSYEKL come from the germline V gene. The V gene lost 4 bases and the J gene lost 5 bases, with 18 bases spanning the gap. This CDR3 has 17 amino acids. CDR3 region: CASSLTSIIRDNSPLHF. CDR3 nucleotides: TGCGCCAGCAGCCTAACCTCTATAATTCGGGATAATTCACCCCTCCACTTT.

This rearrangement joins TRBV14 to TRBJ1-2; a weak D match, TRBD1 (5 bases). CDR1 SGHDN and CDR2 FVKESK come from the germline V gene. The V end was cut by 2 bases, the J end by 4 bases, with 14 bases between. The CDR3 is 15 residues long. CDR3 DNA sequence: TGTGCCAGCAGCCAACTGGGGCGTATAGGCTATGGCTACACCTTC. Translation: CASSQLGRIGYGYTF.

The CDR3, as DNA: TGTGCCATCAAAGAAGGGGCCTCCTACGAGCAGTACTTC. It codes for CAIKEGASYEQYF. The V call is TRBV10-3, the J call TRBJ2-7; possibly TRBD1 for D (5 bases). The CDR3 covers 13 residues. V lost 7 bases, J lost 0 bases, and 10 bases lay in between. CDR1 and CDR2 (germline): ENHRY, SYGVKD.

This chain uses TRBV29-1 with TRBJ2-4, with 7 bases that match TRBD1. The V gene's germline CDR1 is SQVTM and CDR2 ANQGSEA. The V segment lost 0 bases and the J segment 6 bases; nucleotides outside the gene matches: 17. The CDR3 spans 18 residues. The CDR3: CSVEEMTGSVTGVNIQYF. In nucleotides, the CDR3 is TGCAGCGTTGAAGAGATGACAGGGTCGGTAACTGGGGTAAACATTCAGTACTTC.

J is TRBJ2-5 and V is TRBV27; weak D call: TRBD2 (5 bases). V dropped 6 bases and J dropped 8 bases, with 22 bases sitting between them. Germline V gene sequence: CDR1 MNHEY, CDR2 SMNVEV (reference sequence). The CDR3 spans 15 residues. For the CDR3, the DNA is TGTGCCAGCAGCTGGAGCGGCCTATCCCTCCAAACCCAGTACTTC. Amino acid sequence: CASSWSGLSLQTQYF.

The chain employs TRBV29-1 and TRBJ2-1; TRBD1 is a possible D gene (7 bases). The germline CDR1 and CDR2 sequences are SQVTM and ANQGSEA. The V gene lost 2 bases and the J gene lost 14 bases, with 16 bases spanning the gap. There are 12 residues in the CDR3. For the CDR3, the DNA is TGCAGCGTTGAAACAGGGGAGGATATGGAGTTCTTC. It encodes CSVETGEDMEFF.

The genes are TRBV28 and TRBJ2-5; D might be TRBD1 (5 bases). CDR1 and CDR2 (germline): MDHEN, SYDVKM. V was shortened by 3 bases and J by 3 bases, with 11 bases between the two germline ends. The CDR3 spans 14 residues. The CDR3 loop is CASSFSLGEETQYF. CDR3 sequence (DNA): TGTGCCAGCAGTTTTTCTTTAGGGGAAGAGACCCAGTACTTC.

The CDR3 loop is CASRKTGEGYGYTF. The DNA for the CDR3 is TGTGCCAGCAGGAAGACAGGGGAGGGCTATGGCTACACCTTC. This chain connects TRBV6-6 to TRBJ1-2; 8 nucleotides align to TRBD1. Germline V gives CDR1 MNHNY, CDR2 SVGAGI (reference sequence). V lost 6 bases and J lost 4; bases outside the gene matches: 7. The CDR3 is 14 amino acids.

The chain recombines TRBV5-4 with TRBJ2-1; D is uncertain. The length of the CDR3 is 12 residues. Germline CDR1 and CDR2: SGHNT and YYREEE (reference sequence). Trimming left V 4 bases short and J 7 bases short, with 9 bases between. The CDR3 sequence: CASSPDGNEQFF. CDR3 in DNA: TGTGCCAGCAGCCCCGACGGGAATGAGCAGTTCTTC.

This chain uses TRBV19 with TRBJ1-3, with D perhaps TRBD1 (5 bases). Germline CDR1 LNHDA, CDR2 SQIVND (reference sequence). Trimming left V 3 bases short and J 6 bases short, with 12 bases between. This CDR3 is built from 14 residues. The CDR3 here is CASSISRVVNTIYF. In DNA form, the CDR3 reads TGTGCCAGTAGTATCTCCAGGGTTGTAAACACCATATATTTT.

The CDR3 region is CASSSGSFLDELFF. CDR3 bases: TGTGCCAGCAGTTCCGGGTCCTTCCTTGATGAACTGTTTTTT. V usage is TRBV28 and J usage is TRBJ1-4; no clear D gene. This CDR3 comprises 14 residues. Germline loops: CDR1 MDHEN, CDR2 SYDVKM. The ends were cut back, 4 bases at V and 12 bases at J, with 18 bases in the middle.

This chain links TRBV4-1 with TRBJ2-1; 12 nucleotides align to TRBD2. The CDR3 has 16 residues. The trim removed 4 bases at V and 6 bases at J, leaving 7 bases unmatched. Germline lookup yields CDR1 MGHRA and CDR2 YSYEKL. CDR3 sequence reads: CASSLLGLAGTNEQFF. CDR3 nucleotides: TGCGCCAGCAGCCTTCTCGGACTAGCGGGAACCAATGAGCAGTTCTTC.

This rearrangement joins TRBV4-1 to TRBJ2-5, with a possible D match to TRBD2 (7 bases). V was cut by 0 bases and J by 1 base, with 9 bases left in between. The CDR3 has 15 residues. The germline V gene has CDR1 MGHRA and CDR2 YSYEKL. CDR3 sequence (DNA): TGCGCCAGCAGCCAAGAAGGGGGGGGCCAAGAGACCCAGTACTTC. Translating gives CASSQEGGGQETQYF.

The gene calls are TRBV27 and TRBJ2-1, with D possibly matching TRBD2 (6 bases). V was shortened by 3 bases and J by 0 bases, with 9 bases between the two germline ends. The CDR3 loop spans 15 amino acids. Germline V gene lookup returns CDR1 MNHEY and CDR2 SMNVEV (reference sequence). CDR3 nucleotide sequence: TGTGCCAGCAGTTTCCTCGGGGGCTCCTACAATGAGCAGTTCTTC. Amino acid sequence: CASSFLGGSYNEQFF.

This chain uses TRBV5-1 with TRBJ2-7; 8 bases are a match to TRBD2. The V segment lost 3 bases and the J segment 0 bases; nucleotides outside the gene matches: 2. Germline V gives CDR1 SGHRS, CDR2 YFSETQ. The CDR3 extends over 14 amino acids. Written as DNA, the CDR3 is TGCGCCAGCAGCTGGACTAGCAACTCCTACGAGCAGTACTTC. Protein product: CASSWTSNSYEQYF. The variable domain in full, completed from reference TRBV5-1 and TRBJ2-7, reads KAGVTQTPRYLIKTRGQQVTLSCSPISGHRSVSWYQQTPGQGLQFLFEYFSETQRNKGNFPGRFSGRQFSNSRSEMNVSTLELGDSALYLCASSWTSNSYEQYFGPGTRLTVT.

V and J are TRBV7-2 and TRBJ2-3; D is perhaps TRBD2 (5 bases). V was cut by 0 bases and J by 5 bases, with 9 bases left in between. Germline V gives CDR1 SGHTA, CDR2 FQGNSA. CDR3 length equals 14 residues. CDR3 region: CASSLAGEGDTQYF. CDR3 nucleotides: TGTGCCAGCAGCTTAGCGGGAGAAGGAGATACGCAGTATTTT.

The V and J genes are TRBV6-5 and TRBJ2-7; D gene uncertain. The CDR3 length is 11 residues. Per the germline V gene, CDR1 is MNHEY and CDR2 is SVGAGI. V was cut by 5 bases and J by 7 bases, with 9 bases left in between. CDR3 sequence (DNA): TGTGCCAGCAGTGAACGAGGAGAGCAGTACTTC. Protein product: CASSERGEQYF.

The V gene is TRBV27, the J gene TRBJ1-5; the D is unclear. Germline loops: CDR1 MNHEY, CDR2 SMNVEV (reference sequence). V lost 5 bases and J lost 0, with 14 bases in between. This CDR3 is 16 amino acids long. The CDR3 protein is CASSPGGWYSNQPQHF. The CDR3 nucleotides read TGTGCCAGCAGTCCCGGCGGATGGTATAGCAATCAGCCCCAGCATTTT.

This chain connects TRBV28 to TRBJ1-1; tentatively, D is TRBD1 (6 bases). This CDR3 spans 15 amino acids. CDR1 MDHEN and CDR2 SYDVKM come from the germline V gene. The ends were cut back, 2 bases at V and 1 base at J, with 11 bases in the middle. DNA of the CDR3: TGTGCCAGCAGTTTACAGCCGGGACAGAACACTGAAGCTTTCTTT. It is translated as CASSLQPGQNTEAFF.

The chain employs TRBV30 and TRBJ1-5; D call uncertain. Germline V gene data show CDR1 as GTSNPN and CDR2 as SVGIG (reference sequence). V was pared by 5 bases and J by 4 bases, with 9 bases between. The CDR3 runs 12 residues. CDR3 nucleotide sequence: TGTGCCTGGGGGCAGTCTAATCAGCCCCAGCATTTT. This codes for CAWGQSNQPQHF.

The chain carries TRBV7-9 and TRBJ1-5; D remains unclear. V shed 3 bases and J shed 0 bases, with 3 bases lying between them. Germline-derived CDR1 and CDR2 are SEHNR and FQNEAQ (reference sequence). The CDR3 has 13 residues. The CDR3 DNA reads TGTGCCAGCAGCTTCTATAGCAATCAGCCCCAGCATTTT. Translated: CASSFYSNQPQHF.

The J gene is TRBJ2-2, the V gene TRBV4-2; 10 nucleotides line up with TRBD2. This CDR3 is built from 17 residues. CDR1 is LGHNA and CDR2 is YNFKEQ in the germline V gene. J lost 7 bases, V lost 0 bases, and 8 bases had no gene match. The CDR3 DNA is TGTGCCAGCAGCCAAGAGATTCTAGCGGGAGAGGTCGGGGAGCTGTTTTTT. Translating gives CASSQEILAGEVGELFF.

This clone was observed once. V gene TRBV19 combines with J gene TRBJ1-1, with D hard to call. The ends were cut back, 2 bases at V and 0 bases at J, with 13 bases in the middle. CDR3 length equals 16 residues. Germline V lookup: CDR1 LNHDA, CDR2 SQIVND (reference sequence). This chain's CDR3 is CASSIWASSMNTEAFF. CDR3 nucleotide sequence: TGTGCCAGTAGTATATGGGCCTCCTCCATGAACACTGAAGCTTTCTTT.

V usage is TRBV2 and J usage is TRBJ1-5, with TRBD1 matching over 10 bases. CDR3 length: 14 residues. J gave up 9 bases and V 4 bases, and 6 bases lay outside the gene matches. Germline-derived CDR1 and CDR2 are SNHLY and FYNNEI. The DNA of the CDR3 is TGTGCCAGCAGTGGACAGGGGGCGAGGCTGCCCCAGCATTTT. Translated, it gives CASSGQGARLPQHF.